This T cell receptor beta chain originates from a study of low-dose radiotherapy and immunotherapy resistance in tumors. On the study more broadly: On a schedule of every two weeks, intravenous cyclophosphamide at a dose of 200 mg/m2 was delivered one day before each radiation and immunotherapy administration.

First-strand cDNA used TRAV- and TRBV-specific primers, covering alpha and beta chains. With a constant-region primer and a V-primer adapter, TCRs were subjected to roughly 20 PCR cycles of amplification. With in vitro transcription, the isolated mRNA was amplified. TCRdb itself ran the reads through MiXCR, one entry per CDR3 protein. Of roughly 90,000 distinct CDR3 sequences listed, 20% to 25% are singletons. Germline V gene lookup returns CDR1 DFQATT and CDR2 SNEGSKA (reference sequence). Unmatched junction bases numbered 5, after V lost 4 bases and J lost 7 bases. The CDR3 has 13 residues. Specified time point: after trial treatment. Specified treatment: LDRT plus nivolumab, ipilimumab, low-dose cyclophosphamide and aspirin (RACIN trial). Donors were dosed with nivolumab and ipilimumab; they also received aspirin, low-dose cyclophosphamide and low-dose radiotherapy. Eligible patients had advanced solid tumors lacking tumor-infiltrating lymphocytes.

The starting material was PBMCs, obtained after low-dose radiotherapy plus immunotherapy. This clonotype originated in a female donor with ovarian cancer. This sequence joins TRBV20-1 and TRBJ2-5; TRBD2 matches at 11 bases. CDR3 protein: CSATPSGGRTQYF. The CDR3 DNA is TGCAGTGCTACACCTAGCGGGGGGAGGACCCAGTACTTC.